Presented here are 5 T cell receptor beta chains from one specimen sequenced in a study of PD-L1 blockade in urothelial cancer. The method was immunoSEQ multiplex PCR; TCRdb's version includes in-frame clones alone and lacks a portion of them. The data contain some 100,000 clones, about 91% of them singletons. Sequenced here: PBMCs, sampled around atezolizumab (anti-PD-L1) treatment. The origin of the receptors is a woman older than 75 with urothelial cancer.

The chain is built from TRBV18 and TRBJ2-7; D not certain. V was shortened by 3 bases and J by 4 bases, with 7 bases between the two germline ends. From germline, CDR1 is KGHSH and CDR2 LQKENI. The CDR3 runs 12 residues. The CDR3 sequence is CASSPSVYEQYF. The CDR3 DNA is TGTGCCAGCTCACCTTCCGTGTACGAGCAGTACTTC.

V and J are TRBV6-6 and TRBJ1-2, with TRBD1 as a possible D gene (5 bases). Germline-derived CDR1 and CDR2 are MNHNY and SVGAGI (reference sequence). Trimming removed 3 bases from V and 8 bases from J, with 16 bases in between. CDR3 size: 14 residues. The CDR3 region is CASSYRTQGFGYTF. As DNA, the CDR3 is TGTGCCAGCAGTTATAGGACACAAGGTTTCGGCTACACCTTC.

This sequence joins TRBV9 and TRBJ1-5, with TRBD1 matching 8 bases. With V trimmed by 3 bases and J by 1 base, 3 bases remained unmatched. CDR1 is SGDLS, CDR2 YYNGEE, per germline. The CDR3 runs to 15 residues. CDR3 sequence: CASSAGGTSNQPQHF. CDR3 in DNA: TGTGCCAGCAGCGCAGGGGGCACAAGCAATCAGCCCCAGCATTTT.

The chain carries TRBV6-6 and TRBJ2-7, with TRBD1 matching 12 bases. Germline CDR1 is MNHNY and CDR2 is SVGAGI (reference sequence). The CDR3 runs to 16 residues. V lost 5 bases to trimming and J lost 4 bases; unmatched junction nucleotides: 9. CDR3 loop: CASSPTGQGAAYEQYF. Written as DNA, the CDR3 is TGTGCCAGCAGTCCCACGGGACAGGGGGCGGCTTACGAGCAGTACTTC.

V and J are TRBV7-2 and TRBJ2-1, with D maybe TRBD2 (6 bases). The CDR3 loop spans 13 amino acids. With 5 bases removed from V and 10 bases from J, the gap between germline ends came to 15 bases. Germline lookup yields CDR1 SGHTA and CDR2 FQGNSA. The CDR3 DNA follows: TGTGCCAGCAGCCTGGGAGGTAGCCGCGAGCAGTTCTTC. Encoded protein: CASSLGGSREQFF.